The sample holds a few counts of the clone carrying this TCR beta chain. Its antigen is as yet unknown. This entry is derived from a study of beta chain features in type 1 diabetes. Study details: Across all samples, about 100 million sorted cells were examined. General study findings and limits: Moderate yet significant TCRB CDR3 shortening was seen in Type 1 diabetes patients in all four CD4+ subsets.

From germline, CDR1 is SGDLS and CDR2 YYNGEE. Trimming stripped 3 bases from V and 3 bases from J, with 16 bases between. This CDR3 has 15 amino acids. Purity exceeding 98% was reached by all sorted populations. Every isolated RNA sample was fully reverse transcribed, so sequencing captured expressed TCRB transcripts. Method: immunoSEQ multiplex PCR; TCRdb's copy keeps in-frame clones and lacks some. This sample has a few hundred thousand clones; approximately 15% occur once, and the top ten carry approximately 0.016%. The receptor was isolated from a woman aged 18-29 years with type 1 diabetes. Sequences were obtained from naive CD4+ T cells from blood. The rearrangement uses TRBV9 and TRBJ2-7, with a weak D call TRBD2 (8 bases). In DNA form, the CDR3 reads TGTGCCAGCAGCGCGGGGGGGACAGAGGTCTACGAGCAGTACTTC. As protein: CASSAGGTEVYEQYF.